This TCR beta chain originates from a study of CD8 T cells in Susac syndrome. An amount of RNA that ranged from roughly 0.45 to 1 ug was reverse transcribed with random hexamers. MiXCR, run by TCRdb on the immunoSEQ multiplex PCR reads, gives a single entry per CDR3 protein. The sample contains around 280,000 distinct CDR3 sequences, 70% to 90% of which appear only once. Germline V gene sequence: CDR1 PRHDT, CDR2 FYEKMQ (reference sequence). CDR3 length equals 16 residues. V lost 3 bases to trimming and J lost 5 bases; unmatched junction nucleotides: 12. The rearrangement links TRBV13 to TRBJ2-7; 8 bases map to TRBD2. This sequence was found in a human donor with multiple sclerosis. Sequencing used CD8+ T cells from PBMCs. The CDR3 bases are TGTGCCAGCAGCTTCAGCGTCGGAGCGGGAGCCCACGAGCAGTACTTC. This encodes CASSFSVGAGAHEQYF.